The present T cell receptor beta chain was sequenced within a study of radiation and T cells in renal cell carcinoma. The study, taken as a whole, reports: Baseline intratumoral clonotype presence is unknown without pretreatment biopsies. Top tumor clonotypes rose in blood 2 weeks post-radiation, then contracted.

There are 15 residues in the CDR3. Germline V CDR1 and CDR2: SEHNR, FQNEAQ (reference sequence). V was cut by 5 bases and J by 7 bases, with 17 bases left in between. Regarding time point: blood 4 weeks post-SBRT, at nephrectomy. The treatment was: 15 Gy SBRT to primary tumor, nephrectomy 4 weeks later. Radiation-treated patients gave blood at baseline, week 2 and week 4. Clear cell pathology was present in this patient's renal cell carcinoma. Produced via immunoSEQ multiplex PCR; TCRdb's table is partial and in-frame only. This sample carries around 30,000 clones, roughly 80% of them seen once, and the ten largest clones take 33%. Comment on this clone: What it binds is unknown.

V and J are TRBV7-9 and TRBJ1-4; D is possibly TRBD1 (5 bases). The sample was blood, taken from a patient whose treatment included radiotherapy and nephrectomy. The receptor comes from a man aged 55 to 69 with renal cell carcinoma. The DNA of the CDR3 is TGTGCCAGCAGCACACGAGGGGTTATCGGTGAAAAACTGTTTTTT. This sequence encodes CASSTRGVIGEKLFF.